These 12 T cell receptor beta chains were all obtained from the same sample, sequenced in a study of cytomegalovirus exposure and HLA in healthy donors. This PCR relied on a set of 60 Vbeta primers and 13 Jbeta primers. Assay used: immunoSEQ multiplex PCR; TCRdb lists only in-frame clones, some missing. Of about 170,000 clones detected, approximately 80% appear once; the ten largest clones hold approximately 2.4%. The sample consisted of PBMCs. The source of these receptors is a woman in her 50s in good health and CMV-seronegative.

This chain connects TRBV27 to TRBJ1-5; D is undetermined. The V and J ends lost 7 bases and 0 bases respectively, with 19 bases between them. Germline lookup yields CDR1 MNHEY and CDR2 SMNVEV (reference sequence). This CDR3 is built from 17 residues. CDR3 nucleotide sequence: TGTGCCAGCATACTTGGCCAAACGGGGTATAGCAATCAGCCCCAGCATTTT. It encodes CASILGQTGYSNQPQHF.

CDR3 residues: CASSYRGSYEQYF. For the CDR3, the DNA is TGTGCCAGCAGTTACCGGGGCTCCTACGAGCAGTACTTC. The chain is built from TRBV6-6 and TRBJ2-7; weak D call: TRBD2 (5 bases). The CDR3 consists of 13 residues. Per the germline V gene, CDR1 is MNHNY and CDR2 is SVGAGI (reference sequence). Deletions cut 2 bases from V and 0 bases from J, with 5 bases between.

The rearrangement joins TRBV5-8 to TRBJ1-5; D remains unclear. The CDR3 sequence is 14 residues long. Germline CDR1 reads SGHTS; CDR2 reads YDEGEE. The V end was cut by 4 bases, the J end by 5 bases, with 13 bases between. The CDR3 DNA sequence: TGTGCCAGCAGCGGCTACGGGAGGGATCAGCCCCAGCATTTT. Translating gives CASSGYGRDQPQHF.

The genes are TRBV10-3 and TRBJ2-3; 8 nucleotides agree with TRBD1. Losses at the gene ends were 2 bases for V and 4 bases for J; bases not matched to a gene: 5. CDR1 and CDR2 from the germline V gene are ENHRY and SYGVKD. CDR3 length: 15 amino acids. For the CDR3, the DNA is TGTGCCATCAGTGAGGACAGGGGTATGGCAGATACGCAGTATTTT. Protein: CAISEDRGMADTQYF.

The chain carries TRBV6-1 and TRBJ1-5, with D maybe TRBD1 (5 bases). The CDR3 consists of 13 residues. Germline V gives CDR1 MNHNS, CDR2 SASEGT. V was clipped by 2 bases and J by 6 bases, with 8 bases between them. The CDR3 DNA sequence: TGTGCCAGCAGTGAAAGGGACTTTCAGCCCCAGCATTTT. Its translation is CASSERDFQPQHF.

The chain combines TRBV18 with TRBJ1-5, with D unclear. Per the germline V gene, CDR1 is KGHSH and CDR2 is LQKENI. The CDR3 is 14 amino acids. V dropped 6 bases and J dropped 0 bases, with 9 bases sitting between them. The CDR3 sequence: CASSSGISNQPQHF. CDR3 bases: TGTGCCAGCTCCTCCGGGATTAGCAATCAGCCCCAGCATTTT.

This clone was found a few times. This rearrangement joins TRBV23-1 to TRBJ1-1, with unresolved D. TRBV23-1 is classed as an ORF, of uncertain function. The CDR3 is 12 amino acids. V lost 7 bases, J lost 1 base, and 7 bases lay in between. Here the CDR3 reads CASIGANTEAFF. CDR3 nucleotide sequence: TGCGCCAGCATTGGAGCGAACACTGAAGCTTTCTTT.

This chain connects TRBV27 to TRBJ1-6; 12 positions agree with TRBD1. This CDR3 has 20 amino acids. V gave up 6 bases and J gave up 6 bases; unmatched junction bases: 18. Germline-derived CDR1 and CDR2 are MNHEY and SMNVEV (reference sequence). The CDR3 bases are TGTGCCAGCAGACTAGGACTGGGACAGGGGGCGGGAAGGCCTAATTCACCCCTCCACTTT. Translating gives CASRLGLGQGAGRPNSPLHF.

This chain links TRBV5-1 with TRBJ1-1; TRBD1 is a possible D gene (5 bases). CDR1 SGHRS and CDR2 YFSETQ come from the germline V gene. This CDR3 comprises 14 residues. Trimming removed 2 bases from V and 0 bases from J, with 8 bases in between. The chain's CDR3 is CASSFQGVNTEAFF. The CDR3 nucleotides are TGCGCCAGCAGCTTCCAGGGTGTGAACACTGAAGCTTTCTTT.

The chain carries TRBV7-2 and TRBJ2-5, with unresolved D. CDR3 size: 13 residues. Trimming took off 2 bases at V and 2 bases at J, with 6 bases between the two ends. The germline V gene has CDR1 SGHTA and CDR2 FQGNSA. DNA of the CDR3: TGTGCCAGCAGCTTATCCCATCAAGAGACCCAGTACTTC. Translated: CASSLSHQETQYF.

This chain uses TRBV4-3 with TRBJ2-1; D gene uncertain. The CDR3 is made up of 13 amino acids. The germline V gene encodes CDR1 LGHNA and CDR2 YSLEER. Trimming stripped 1 base from V and 4 bases from J, with 5 bases between. This CDR3 reads CASSQVPYNEQFF. CDR3 DNA: TGCGCCAGCAGCCAAGTCCCTTACAATGAGCAGTTCTTC.

The rearrangement links TRBV6-1 to TRBJ2-1; 9 nucleotides agree with TRBD2. CDR1 and CDR2 from the germline V gene are MNHNS and SASEGT. The CDR3 has 13 amino acids. With V trimmed by 8 bases and J by 4 bases, 3 bases remained unmatched. The CDR3 DNA follows: TGTGCCAGCCAGACTAGCGGATACAATGAGCAGTTCTTC. This codes for CASQTSGYNEQFF.